The present entry profiles one TCR beta chain with its context. This clonotype was recorded many times. This receptor's antigen is unknown. Per-base qualities were not stored, and no clone one base away is much larger. The Immunoverse kit was used to build TCR libraries from roughly 370 ng RNA, with molecular barcoded adaptors covering alpha/delta and beta/gamma chains. TCR library preparation was performed with the same RNA that was used for transcriptome sequencing. Sequencing of TCR libraries was carried out on an Illumina HiSeq 4000 with 2 x 150 cycles. The paper's processing steps were these. MiXCR aligned TCR reads to human V, D, J and C references and assembled the aligned reads into CDR3 clonotypes, with quality filtering and error correction included. The tcR package in R was used to analyze clonotype counts and gene usage diversity. For inspection of raw mapping reads, RNA-seq reads were mapped by STAR aligner version 2.5.3a onto GRCh37 of the human genome. IR-seq fastq files were randomly downsampled with Seqtk 1.3 to test the effect of sequencing depth on detected clonotypes. The public sequencing data were trimmed at Q25 with fastp and processed into clonotypes with MiXCR by TCRdb, which kept only in-frame beta chains. Every distinct CDR3 protein forms one entry, paired with its most common genes and DNA. It is TCRdb's table, rather than the study itself, that gives the V and J calls and clone size. For this sample there are 40,000 to 50,000 distinct CDR3 sequences; under 15% appear just once. The ten largest account for approximately 30% of the sample.

Every patient had bone marrow sampled at the time of active disease. Ficoll-Hypaque density gradient centrifugation was used to isolate bone marrow mononuclear cells. To remove myeloma plasma cells, the cells were labeled with CD138 magnetic microbeads on a MACS separator, and CD138-negative cells were then collected by negative selection. Purity of the isolated cells was checked by flow cytometry on an Attune NxT using CD138 antibodies. TRIzol reagent was used to extract total RNA, which was then quantified with a NanoDrop spectrophotometer. Paired RNA-seq and IR-seq were performed on each patient's CD138-negative bone marrow sample. The entry originates in a study of read filtering for tumor transcriptome and immune sequencing (dated by TCRdb to 2020 to 2022). The study in broad terms: The cohort consisted of 17 to 20 male and more than 11 female patients, with a mean age of about 70 years and an age range of about 40 to 90. A main aim was a read-filtering strategy for immune repertoire data, specifically whether clonotypes supported by a single read should be removed. After DNase treatment, whole-transcriptome libraries were prepared with the TruSeq RNA Access Library Prep Kit. Using the same bone marrow samples, the study ran both targeted immune repertoire sequencing and bulk whole-transcriptome sequencing and then compared the TCR repertoires from each method. By revised international staging, roughly 8 patients were R-ISS I, some 17 were R-ISS II and 6 or 7 were R-ISS III. Per sample, about 4.05 to 10.27 million TCR-region mapped reads were obtained with IR-seq, compared with only about 85 to 1273 with RNA-seq.

Counted from cysteine to phenylalanine, this CDR3 has 13 amino acids. CDR3 DNA is the only sequence kept; it has 39 bases, read in frame from the first base. Looking up the germline V gene yields CDR1 SGHTA and CDR2 FQGNSA. V is clipped by 1 base and J by 5 bases, and the sequence between their germline boundaries is 6 bases long. Overall study outcomes, separate from this receptor: Compared with RNA-seq, IR-seq captured clonotypes at much greater depth and more reliably, and a smaller IR-seq throughput was enough to identify most of the shared clonotypes. Single-read clonotypes made up about 82% of clonotypes but only 3.5% to 4% of total reads in IR-seq, compared with more than 65% of clonotypes and 35% to 55% of reads in RNA-seq. Rather than purified T cells, the sorted CD138-negative fraction was a mixed bone marrow immune population. The correlation between IR-seq and RNA-seq shared clonotype proportions rose when single-read clonotypes were removed.

Material: a population of CD138-negative cells sorted from bone marrow. Taken with the paper, the label for cell subset or site translates to: bone marrow mononuclear cells depleted of CD138+ plasma/myeloma cells by negative magnetic selection. This TCR was sampled from a donor aged 40 or over with multiple myeloma. The chain is encoded by TRBV7-2 joined to TRBJ2-4; the D gene assignment is ambiguous. CDR3 sequence: CASSLEWENIQYF. The DNA reads TGTGCCAGCAGCTTAGAATGGGAAAACATTCAGTACTTC.